Below, 28 T cell receptor beta chains from the same sample are listed, as sequenced in a study of blood T cell repertoires in COVID-19. Assay: immunoSEQ multiplex PCR; the TCRdb copy retains only in-frame clones and omits some. The sample has hundreds of thousands of clones; 83% are singletons. Sequences were obtained from peripheral blood. The source is a woman in her twenties or thirties with COVID-19, enrolled during active disease.

The chain has TRBV6-5 and TRBJ1-1; 9 bases align to TRBD1. The CDR3 contains 14 residues. V gave up 4 bases and J gave up 5 bases; unmatched junction bases: 5. Germline V gene sequence: CDR1 MNHEY, CDR2 SVGAGI. CDR3 sequence (DNA): TGTGCCAGCAGTTCGGGACAGGGAGGGACTGAAGCTTTCTTT. Amino acids: CASSSGQGGTEAFF.

This rearrangement joins TRBV5-1 to TRBJ1-6; TRBD1 matches 9 bases. Germline values: CDR1 SGHRS, CDR2 YFSETQ. This CDR3 contains 15 residues. Trimming cost V 3 bases and J 9 bases; bases outside gene matches: 7. CDR3: CASSYGQGLTSPLHF. Written as DNA, the CDR3 is TGCGCCAGCAGCTACGGACAGGGGTTAACTTCACCCCTCCACTTT.

The chain carries TRBV19 and TRBJ2-7, with D uncertain. Germline CDR1 LNHDA, CDR2 SQIVND (reference sequence). Trimming removed 5 bases at V and 4 bases at J, with 9 bases between. The CDR3 is made up of 12 amino acids. CDR3 nucleotides: TGTGCCAGTAGTTCGGGTGTTTACGAGCAGTACTTC. Translation gives CASSSGVYEQYF.

V and J are TRBV9 and TRBJ2-2; a possible D gene is TRBD2 (6 bases). The germline V gene encodes CDR1 SGDLS and CDR2 YYNGEE. The germline V and J ends were trimmed by 0 bases and 2 bases, with 14 bases remaining between them. CDR3 length equals 17 residues. In DNA, the CDR3 is TGTGCCAGCAGCGTAGGCACTAGCCGATTAAACACCGGGGAGCTGTTTTTT. It translates to CASSVGTSRLNTGELFF.

The genes are TRBV7-2 and TRBJ2-7; the D gene is possibly TRBD2 (5 bases). Trimming took off 2 bases at V and 1 base at J, with 9 bases between the two ends. The CDR3 covers 14 residues. Germline V gene data show CDR1 as SGHTA and CDR2 as FQGNSA. CDR3 region: CASSLMTMSYEQYF. CDR3 nucleotide sequence: TGTGCCAGCAGCTTAATGACTATGTCCTACGAGCAGTACTTC.

The chain links TRBV27 to TRBJ2-3; 9 bases are shared with TRBD2. V lost 4 bases and J lost 5; bases outside the gene matches: 7. Germline CDR1 MNHEY, CDR2 SMNVEV (reference sequence). The CDR3 is made up of 15 amino acids. The CDR3 spells CASSYGGRARDTQYF. DNA of the CDR3: TGTGCCAGCAGTTATGGCGGGAGGGCCAGAGATACGCAGTATTTT.

This sequence joins TRBV29-1 and TRBJ1-1, with 9 bases that match TRBD1. V trimming: 7 bases; J trimming: 1 base; junction bases outside the gene matches: 7. CDR3 length: 14 residues. Germline lookup yields CDR1 SQVTM and CDR2 ANQGSEA. CDR3: CSAHPGQGNTEAFF. CDR3 in DNA: TGCAGCGCGCATCCGGGACAGGGGAACACTGAAGCTTTCTTT.

The CDR3 DNA reads TGTGCCAGCAGGGGAGCGGGGGGGAACACCGGGGAGCTGTTTTTT. This gives the protein CASRGAGGNTGELFF. V is TRBV3-1 (or the pseudogene TRBV3-2) and J is TRBJ2-2, with 9 bases that match TRBD2. The V and J ends lost 6 bases and 1 base, in that order; junction bases with no gene match: 3. Germline CDR1 and CDR2: LGHDT and YNNKEL (reference sequence). This CDR3 comprises 15 residues.

The rearrangement links TRBV7-2 to TRBJ2-1; D is undetermined. The length of the CDR3 is 12 residues. Looked up from germline, CDR1 is SGHTA and CDR2 is FQGNSA. V lost 4 bases to trimming and J lost 3 bases, with 4 bases between them. The CDR3 here is CASSYNYNEQFF. As DNA, the CDR3 is TGTGCCAGCAGCTATAACTACAATGAGCAGTTCTTC.

In this sample, this clone turned up a few times. This chain's CDR3 is CASGLTSDAYEQYF. The CDR3 DNA follows: TGTGCCAGCGGCCTGACTAGCGACGCCTACGAGCAGTACTTC. The chain employs TRBV9 and TRBJ2-7, with 8 bases matching TRBD2. The CDR3 runs 14 residues. After removal of 7 bases from V and 2 bases from J, the junction contained 8 bases not matched to a gene. The germline V gene encodes CDR1 SGDLS and CDR2 YYNGEE. The full variable domain, rest sourced from reference TRBV9 and TRBJ2-7, is DSGVTQTPKHLITATGQRVTLRCSPRSGDLSVYWYQQSLDQGLQFLIQYYNGEERAKGNILERFSAQQFPDLHSELNLSSLELGDSALYFCASGLTSDAYEQYFGPGTRLTVT.

The CDR3 sequence: CASSYSLGGEQFF. Here the CDR3 DNA reads TGTGCCAGCAGTTACTCGCTAGGTGGGGAGCAGTTCTTC. This chain links TRBV6-2 or TRBV6-3 with TRBJ2-1; D gene ambiguous. V lost 0 bases, J lost 10 bases, and 10 bases lay in between. CDR3 length: 13 amino acids. Germline V CDR1 and CDR2: MNHEY, SVGEGT.

The chain uses TRBV20-1 and TRBJ1-1; D is perhaps TRBD1 (5 bases). Germline V gene data show CDR1 as DFQATT and CDR2 as SNEGSKA (reference sequence). The CDR3 consists of 11 residues. The germline V and J ends were trimmed by 5 bases and 7 bases, with 11 bases remaining between them. CDR3 loop: CSAGLGHEAFF. CDR3 DNA: TGCAGTGCTGGGCTGGGGCATGAAGCTTTCTTT.

The chain combines TRBV7-2 with TRBJ2-5; 7 nucleotides line up with TRBD2. The CDR3 length is 15 residues. Germline V lookup: CDR1 SGHTA, CDR2 FQGNSA. V lost 2 bases, J lost 4 bases, and 7 bases stayed unmatched. The CDR3 coding sequence is TGTGCCAGCAGCTTAAGGTCGGGGAGGGGAGAGACCCAGTACTTC. Protein: CASSLRSGRGETQYF. Complete variable domain (other parts from reference TRBV7-2 and TRBJ2-5): GAGVSQSPSNKVTEKGKDVELRCDPISGHTALYWYRQSLGQGLEFLIYFQGNSAPDKSGLPSDRFSAERTGGSVSTLTIQRTQQEDSAVYLCASSLRSGRGETQYFGPGTRLLVL.

This clone has a handful of counts. This sequence joins TRBV27 and TRBJ1-2; 7 positions agree with TRBD1. The length of the CDR3 is 14 residues. V lost 0 bases to trimming and J lost 8 bases; unmatched junction nucleotides: 6. Germline CDR1 reads MNHEY; CDR2 reads SMNVEV (reference sequence). The CDR3 region has the DNA TGTGCCAGCAGTTTATCCACAGGGGTGGGAGGCTACACCTTC. Protein sequence: CASSLSTGVGGYTF.

V gene TRBV5-1 combines with J gene TRBJ2-7, with D tentatively TRBD1 (6 bases). Trimming stripped 2 bases from V and 7 bases from J, with 19 bases between. The CDR3 is 15 residues long. Germline V lookup: CDR1 SGHRS, CDR2 YFSETQ. In DNA, the CDR3 is TGCGCCAGCAGCTTTGATGGGACACGATCGTCGGAGCAGTACTTC. It translates to CASSFDGTRSSEQYF. The full variable domain, rest sourced from reference TRBV5-1 and TRBJ2-7, is KAGVTQTPRYLIKTRGQQVTLSCSPISGHRSVSWYQQTPGQGLQFLFEYFSETQRNKGNFPGRFSGRQFSNSRSEMNVSTLELGDSALYLCASSFDGTRSSEQYFGPGTRLTVT.

The rearrangement links TRBV19 to TRBJ2-1; 12 bases fit TRBD2. With 3 bases clipped from V and 10 bases from J, the junction kept 10 bases outside the gene matches. This CDR3 has 16 residues. CDR1 is LNHDA and CDR2 is SQIVND in the germline V gene (reference sequence). The chain's CDR3 is CASSIHLAGGPWEQFF. The CDR3 bases are TGTGCCAGTAGTATTCATCTAGCGGGGGGGCCATGGGAGCAGTTCTTC.

The rearrangement joins TRBV4-2 to TRBJ2-7, with 9 nucleotides matching TRBD1. The CDR3 spans 14 residues. With V trimmed by 4 bases and J by 3 bases, 4 bases remained unmatched. The germline CDR1 and CDR2 sequences are LGHNA and YNFKEQ. CDR3 region: CASSPRTGDYEQYF. The CDR3, as DNA: TGTGCCAGCAGCCCCCGGACAGGGGACTACGAGCAGTACTTC.

This clone has a handful of counts. V is TRBV5-5 and J is TRBJ1-2; the D is unclear. The CDR3 length is 13 residues. The V end was cut by 4 bases, the J end by 1 base, with 8 bases between. Germline CDR1 reads SGHKS; CDR2 reads YYEKEE (reference sequence). CDR3 sequence: CASSEQSNYGYTF. The CDR3 bases are TGTGCCAGCAGCGAACAGAGTAACTATGGCTACACCTTC.

This clone has only one observation. The rearrangement links TRBV7-2 to TRBJ2-1, with TRBD2 matching 10 bases. This CDR3 is built from 16 residues. J gave up 6 bases and V 1 base, and 6 bases lay outside the gene matches. CDR1 is SGHTA, CDR2 FQGNSA, per germline. The CDR3 DNA reads as TGTGCCAGCAGCTTAGTTCGGTCTAGCGGGAGCAATGAGCAGTTCTTC. It yields the protein CASSLVRSSGSNEQFF.

The rearrangement links TRBV11-2 to TRBJ2-5, with 11 bases lining up with TRBD2. The germline V gene encodes CDR1 SGHAT and CDR2 FQNNGV. The CDR3 consists of 15 residues. V lost 3 bases and J lost 5; bases outside the gene matches: 5. The CDR3 DNA sequence: TGTGCCAGCAGCTTTTTAGCGGGAGGGCGGGAGACCCAGTACTTC. Translating it yields CASSFLAGGRETQYF.

The V gene is TRBV27, the J gene TRBJ2-2, with TRBD1 identical over 7 bases. Germline-derived CDR1 and CDR2 are MNHEY and SMNVEV (reference sequence). The CDR3 is 18 amino acids. V dropped 1 base and J dropped 6; count of bases not matched to a gene: 14. The CDR3 is CASSLFLPGTVDAGELFF. The CDR3 DNA reads as TGTGCCAGCAGTTTATTTTTACCCGGGACAGTTGATGCCGGGGAGCTGTTTTTT.

The chain joins TRBV4-1 to TRBJ1-2; D perhaps matches TRBD1 (6 bases). The ends were cut back, 6 bases at V and 6 bases at J, with 20 bases in the middle. This CDR3 contains 15 residues. Germline loops: CDR1 MGHRA, CDR2 YSYEKL. The CDR3: CASSGEGGGTHGYTF. CDR3 bases: TGCGCCAGCAGTGGCGAGGGGGGGGGCACCCATGGCTACACCTTC.

Only one count was recorded for this clone. This chain joins TRBV24-1 and TRBJ2-3; D call uncertain. V was shortened by 5 bases and J by 0 bases, with 8 bases between the two germline ends. Looked up from germline, CDR1 is KGHDR and CDR2 is SFDVKD. CDR3 length: 14 amino acids. The CDR3 DNA is TGTGCCACCAGTGTCACAGCTAGCACAGATACGCAGTATTTT. This gives the protein CATSVTASTDTQYF.

This clone was counted once. The chain uses TRBV6-6 and TRBJ2-1; TRBD2 aligns across 7 bases. Germline V gives CDR1 MNHNY, CDR2 SVGAGI (reference sequence). The CDR3 covers 12 residues. The trim removed 6 bases at V and 6 bases at J, leaving 2 bases unmatched. CDR3 nucleotides: TGTGCCAGCAGCCTAGCGGTCAATGAGCAGTTCTTC. Translating gives CASSLAVNEQFF.

The rearrangement uses TRBV3-1 (or the pseudogene TRBV3-2) and TRBJ2-5, with unresolved D. Germline assignment: CDR1 LGHDT and CDR2 YNNKEL (reference sequence). This CDR3 is built from 14 residues. Trimming shortened V by 4 bases and J by 5 bases, and 14 bases separated the two germline ends. Here the CDR3 DNA reads TGTGCCAGCAGCCGAAAAGCATTTCCGGAGACCCAGTACTTC. Its translation is CASSRKAFPETQYF.

The chain couples TRBV29-1 to TRBJ1-2, with 8 bases aligning to TRBD1. The germline V gene encodes CDR1 SQVTM and CDR2 ANQGSEA. V shed 6 bases, J shed 6 bases, and the junction held 6 bases outside the gene matches. The CDR3 consists of 12 residues. The CDR3 region has the DNA TGCAGCGTAATGGACAGGGTTGATGGCTACACCTTC. As protein: CSVMDRVDGYTF. Complete variable domain (other parts from reference TRBV29-1 and TRBJ1-2): SAVISQKPSRDICQRGTSLTIQCQVDSQVTMMFWYRQQPGQSLTLIATANQGSEATYESGFVIDKFPISRPNLTFSTLTVSNMSPEDSSIYLCSVMDRVDGYTFGSGTRLTVV.

This clone was counted a few times. The gene calls are TRBV19 and TRBJ1-5; 8 bases agree with TRBD1. Germline V lookup: CDR1 LNHDA, CDR2 SQIVND (reference sequence). The CDR3 is made up of 13 amino acids. With 8 bases clipped from V and 6 bases from J, the junction kept 6 bases outside the gene matches. The DNA for the CDR3 is TGTGCCAGTGAAGCAGGGGGCCGTCAGCCCCAGCATTTT. This codes for CASEAGGRQPQHF.

V and J are TRBV4-3 and TRBJ1-1, with D possibly being TRBD1 (5 bases). Trimming shortened V by 1 base and J by 0 bases, and 15 bases separated the two germline ends. The CDR3 contains 17 residues. Germline CDR1 reads LGHNA; CDR2 reads YSLEER. CDR3 residues: CASSQVWGGSMNTEAFF. As DNA, the CDR3 is TGCGCCAGCAGCCAAGTTTGGGGGGGGAGCATGAACACTGAAGCTTTCTTT.